Listed here is a single TCR beta chain. Indicated treatment: oral pan-JAK inhibitor, 5-10 mg twice daily. Investigators isolated RNA and reverse transcribed it into cDNA to act as the sequencing template. Produced via immunoSEQ multiplex PCR; TCRdb's table is partial and in-frame only. The data hold around 300,000 clones, with over 45% observed a single time. This sample is part of a study of CD8+ T cells in alopecia areata. CDR1 and CDR2 (germline): SGDLS, YYNGEE. This CDR3 is 16 amino acids long. Losses at the gene ends were 2 bases for V and 4 bases for J; bases not matched to a gene: 7. The specimen was CD4+ T cells sorted from blood, collected around week 53, from a patient treated with tofacitinib. J is TRBJ2-2 and V is TRBV9; 8 bases align to TRBD2. The sequence was obtained from a human donor with alopecia areata. The CDR3 reads CASSVGGGTFTGELFF. CDR3 in DNA: TGTGCCAGCAGCGTTGGCGGGGGGACCTTCACCGGGGAGCTGTTTTTT.